There are many counts of the clone carrying this T cell receptor beta chain. Together with a sample-barcoded 5' primer, a J-beta primer mix was included in a second PCR lasting about 7 to 12 cycles. Each single sample gave us at least 2.5 million CDR3-containing paired-end reads. One entry per CDR3 protein results from TCRdb running MiXCR on the 5' RACE reads. The sample consists of 1.5 million to 2 million distinct CDR3 sequences, over 25% of them appearing once. Donors ranged from about 6 to 90 years old and were healthy Caucasians in Russia. The entry originates in a study of blood T cells in healthy people across ages. The trim removed 5 bases at V and 2 bases at J, leaving 8 bases unmatched. CDR1 and CDR2 (germline): MGHRA, YSYEKL. The CDR3 runs to 15 residues.

The clonotype originates from a woman in her twenties or thirties in good health. This rearrangement joins TRBV4-1 to TRBJ1-2, with 7 bases aligning to TRBD1. Sequenced: blood. CDR3 residues: CASSEIQGDNYGYTF. The CDR3 DNA reads TGCGCCAGCAGCGAGATTCAGGGGGACAACTATGGCTACACCTTC.